A single sample gave rise to the 18 T cell receptor beta chains below, sequenced in a study of OX40 agonist ivuxolimab in advanced cancers. Assay: immunoSEQ multiplex PCR; the TCRdb copy retains only in-frame clones and omits some. The sample contains 20,000 to 25,000 clones, approximately 88% of which appear only once. The source material was CD4+ or CD8+ T cells sorted from blood, sampled in a trial of the OX40 agonist ivuxolimab. These receptors were collected from an adult with an advanced solid tumor such as melanoma, head and neck, liver or kidney cancer.

This clone was found a few times. The chain links TRBV10-3 to TRBJ2-7, with unresolved D. V was clipped by 2 bases and J by 3 bases, with 17 bases between them. The germline V gene encodes CDR1 ENHRY and CDR2 SYGVKD. The length of the CDR3 is 16 residues. Here the CDR3 reads CAISEISPEIDYEQYF. For the CDR3, the DNA is TGTGCCATCAGTGAGATTAGCCCCGAAATCGACTACGAGCAGTACTTC.

The chain links TRBV4-2 to TRBJ2-3; 8 nucleotides match TRBD2. Unmatched junction bases numbered 9, after V lost 1 base and J lost 0 bases. The CDR3 spans 18 residues. Germline loops: CDR1 LGHNA, CDR2 YNFKEQ. CDR3 coding DNA: TGTGCCAGCAGCCAAGGCTCGAGACGGGGGGGCAGCACAGATACGCAGTATTTT. This codes for CASSQGSRRGGSTDTQYF.

The CDR3 DNA is TGTGCCAGCAGCACGGGGGGAAGTTCCCAACCCCTCCACTTT. Translation: CASSTGGSSQPLHF. The rearrangement uses TRBV7-9 and TRBJ1-6; weak D call: TRBD1 (5 bases). CDR3 size: 14 residues. V was clipped by 5 bases and J by 12 bases, with 17 bases between them. Germline CDR1 reads SEHNR; CDR2 reads FQNEAQ (reference sequence). Complete variable domain (other parts from reference TRBV7-9 and TRBJ1-6): DTGVSQNPRHKITKRGQNVTFRCDPISEHNRLYWYRQTLGQGPEFLTYFQNEAQLEKSRLLSDRFSAERPKGSFSTLEIQRTEQGDSAMYLCASSTGGSSQPLHFGNGTRLTVT.

This chain uses TRBV7-9 with TRBJ2-7, with 7 bases fitting TRBD2. The CDR3 is made up of 13 amino acids. CDR1 SEHNR and CDR2 FQNEAQ come from the germline V gene (reference sequence). V shed 4 bases and J 2 bases; nucleotides not matched to a gene: 2. For the CDR3, the DNA is TGTGCCAGCAGCTCCGGGACTACCTACGAGCAGTACTTC. As protein: CASSSGTTYEQYF. Based on the CDR3 plus reference TRBV7-9 and TRBJ2-7, the full variable domain is DTGVSQNPRHKITKRGQNVTFRCDPISEHNRLYWYRQTLGQGPEFLTYFQNEAQLEKSRLLSDRFSAERPKGSFSTLEIQRTEQGDSAMYLCASSSGTTYEQYFGPGTRLTVT.

This chain joins TRBV5-6 and TRBJ2-2, with D possibly being TRBD1 (5 bases). CDR1 is SGHDT, CDR2 YYEEEE, per germline. Trimming cost V 5 bases and J 4 bases, with 12 bases left between them. This CDR3 is 14 amino acids long. CDR3 sequence reads: CASSDDQGTGELFF. The CDR3 bases are TGTGCCAGCAGTGATGATCAGGGCACCGGGGAGCTGTTTTTT.

The chain has TRBV4-1 and TRBJ2-2, with 7 nucleotides matching TRBD2. The germline V gene has CDR1 MGHRA and CDR2 YSYEKL. Trimming at V came to 1 base and at J to 4 bases, leaving 3 bases not matched to a gene. The CDR3 consists of 15 residues. CDR3 DNA: TGCGCCAGCAGCCAAGCACTAGCGCTCACCGGGGAGCTGTTTTTT. Translated: CASSQALALTGELFF.

The chain combines TRBV29-1 with TRBJ2-7; tentatively, D is TRBD1 (6 bases). Trimming pared 2 bases from V and 2 bases from J, leaving 16 bases between. The CDR3 runs to 15 residues. Germline loops: CDR1 SQVTM, CDR2 ANQGSEA. CDR3 in amino acids: CSVESRGQLTYEQYF. DNA of the CDR3: TGCAGCGTTGAATCCAGAGGACAGTTAACCTACGAGCAGTACTTC.

The chain joins TRBV5-6 to TRBJ2-2; the match to TRBD2 covers 7 bases. CDR3 length: 15 amino acids. Germline V lookup: CDR1 SGHDT, CDR2 YYEEEE. The V segment lost 7 bases and the J segment 5 bases; nucleotides outside the gene matches: 11. CDR3 loop: CASGPSGTATGELFF. Here the CDR3 DNA reads TGTGCCAGCGGACCGAGCGGGACCGCAACCGGGGAGCTGTTTTTT.

Regarding this clone: The sample contains more than one DNA sequence encoding this CDR3. The gene calls are TRBV27 and TRBJ1-5, with D tentatively TRBD1 (6 bases). Germline CDR1 and CDR2: MNHEY and SMNVEV (reference sequence). Trimming cost V 5 bases and J 3 bases, with 11 bases left between them. This CDR3 contains 14 residues. The CDR3 DNA reads TGTGCCAGCAGTACTGGACAGTCCAATCAGCCCCAGCATTTT. It encodes CASSTGQSNQPQHF.

This chain links TRBV7-2 with TRBJ2-5, with unresolved D. Trimming shortened V by 6 bases and J by 4 bases, and 6 bases separated the two germline ends. The CDR3 extends over 11 amino acids. The germline V gene encodes CDR1 SGHTA and CDR2 FQGNSA. DNA for the CDR3: TGTGCCAGCAGACAACTAGAGACCCAGTACTTC. Translation gives CASRQLETQYF.

This sequence joins TRBV18 and TRBJ2-1; 10 bases line up with TRBD2. The CDR3 runs to 15 residues. Trimming cost V 3 bases and J 4 bases; bases outside gene matches: 3. The germline V gene encodes CDR1 KGHSH and CDR2 LQKENI. The CDR3 bases are TGTGCCAGCTCACCCCGGACTAGCGGATACAATGAGCAGTTCTTC. Protein: CASSPRTSGYNEQFF.

The chain couples TRBV5-4 to TRBJ1-1; 7 bases are a match to TRBD1. The CDR3 has 13 amino acids. The ends lost 4 bases at V and 4 bases at J; junction bases unmatched: 4. CDR1 is SGHNT, CDR2 YYREEE, per germline (reference sequence). CDR3 nucleotide sequence: TGTGCCAGCAGCCTCACAGGGGCCACTGAAGCTTTCTTT. Amino acids: CASSLTGATEAFF.

This chain joins TRBV7-2 and TRBJ2-1; 9 bases align to TRBD2. From germline, CDR1 is SGHTA and CDR2 FQGNSA. Losses at the gene ends were 6 bases for V and 1 base for J; bases not matched to a gene: 7. The CDR3 has 16 residues. The CDR3 here is CASSPSLAGSYNEQFF. CDR3 nucleotides: TGTGCCAGCAGTCCCTCTCTAGCGGGGTCCTACAATGAGCAGTTCTTC.

This clone appeared many times. The V and J genes are TRBV4-1 and TRBJ2-1, with 7 bases matching TRBD2. The CDR3 has 14 residues. The germline CDR1 and CDR2 sequences are MGHRA and YSYEKL. J gave up 5 bases and V 6 bases, and 7 bases lay outside the gene matches. The DNA of the CDR3 is TGCGCCAGCAGACCACGGGAGGCTGACAATGAGCAGTTCTTC. Residues: CASRPREADNEQFF.

The chain employs TRBV5-4 and TRBJ2-7; D might be TRBD2 (6 bases). Trimming pared 2 bases from V and 5 bases from J, leaving 11 bases between. The CDR3 runs 13 residues. CDR1 and CDR2 (germline): SGHNT, YYREEE (reference sequence). CDR3 amino acids: CASSFFTGDEQYF. The CDR3 DNA reads TGTGCCAGCAGCTTTTTTACGGGGGACGAGCAGTACTTC. Looking up the rest from reference TRBV5-4 and TRBJ2-7 gives the full variable domain: ETGVTQSPTHLIKTRGQQVTLRCSSQSGHNTVSWYQQALGQGPQFIFQYYREEENGRGNFPPRFSGLQFPNYSSELNVNALELDDSALYLCASSFFTGDEQYFGPGTRLTVT.

V gene TRBV10-2 combines with J gene TRBJ2-7, with 9 positions matching TRBD1. The trim removed 7 bases at V and 2 bases at J, leaving 9 bases unmatched. The V gene's germline CDR1 is WSHSY and CDR2 SAAADI. CDR3 length equals 15 residues. The CDR3 reads CASKGPGQGAYEQYF. In nucleotides, the CDR3 is TGCGCCAGCAAGGGGCCGGGACAGGGAGCCTACGAGCAGTACTTC.

The chain has TRBV5-1 and TRBJ2-7; 7 positions match TRBD1. Germline CDR1 is SGHRS and CDR2 is YFSETQ. V was clipped by 7 bases and J by 3 bases; unmatched bases: 10. This CDR3 spans 14 amino acids. CDR3 sequence: CASASTGQLYEQYF. In DNA form, the CDR3 reads TGCGCCAGCGCCTCGACGGGACAGCTCTACGAGCAGTACTTC.

This CDR3 reads CASSFPTSGEETQYF. DNA for the CDR3: TGTGCCAGCAGCTTTCCGACTAGCGGTGAAGAGACCCAGTACTTC. The chain couples TRBV7-9 to TRBJ2-5; 9 nucleotides match TRBD2. The V gene end was trimmed by 3 bases and the J gene end by 3 bases; junction bases not matched to a gene: 5. Germline V gene data show CDR1 as SEHNR and CDR2 as FQNEAQ (reference sequence). This CDR3 is 15 amino acids long.